This T cell receptor (beta chain) is from a study of cytomegalovirus exposure and HLA in healthy donors. Across the study: Roughly 80 million unique TCRs from HLA-typed donors made up an early data release.

Primers: 60 Vbeta forward and 13 Jbeta reverse. Study processing details: About 10 million of 75 million to 85 million unique TCR beta chains were shared, per a later count. TCRdb keeps only in-frame clones here, not all; method: immunoSEQ multiplex PCR. The V and J calls and clone size come from that table; D and trimming were worked out from the DNA. The sample lists around 130,000 clones; 76% were seen once. This clone was detected a few times. Its cognate antigen is unknown. Study results and caveats: In a later analysis, a missense DCLRE1C variant was linked to TCR beta V- and J-gene trimming.

Sequencing was performed on PBMCs. The receptor was isolated from a man between 40 and 49 years old in good health and CMV-seronegative.

The CDR3 nucleotides read TGCGCCAGCAGCCACCTACGGGGACAGGGACAAGAGACCCAGTACTTC. Its translation is CASSHLRGQGQETQYF. The V call is TRBV4-1, the J call TRBJ2-5; 9 bases align to TRBD1. Germline CDR1 reads MGHRA; CDR2 reads YSYEKL. The CDR3 is 16 residues long. J was trimmed by 2 bases and V by 3 bases; bases with no gene match: 7.